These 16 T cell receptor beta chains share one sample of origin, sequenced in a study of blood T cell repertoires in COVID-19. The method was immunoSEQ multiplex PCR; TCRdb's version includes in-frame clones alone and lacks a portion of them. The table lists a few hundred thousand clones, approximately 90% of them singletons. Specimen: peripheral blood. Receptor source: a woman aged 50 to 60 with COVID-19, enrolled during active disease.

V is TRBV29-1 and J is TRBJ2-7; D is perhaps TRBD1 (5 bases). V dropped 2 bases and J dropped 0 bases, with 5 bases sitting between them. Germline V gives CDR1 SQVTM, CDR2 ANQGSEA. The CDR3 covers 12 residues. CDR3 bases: TGCAGCGTTGAAAGGGGCTCCTACGAGCAGTACTTC. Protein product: CSVERGSYEQYF.

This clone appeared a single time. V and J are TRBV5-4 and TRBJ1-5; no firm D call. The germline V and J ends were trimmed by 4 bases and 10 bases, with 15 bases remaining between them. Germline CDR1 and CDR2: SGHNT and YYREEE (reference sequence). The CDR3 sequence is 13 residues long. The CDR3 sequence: CASSAGEGLPQHF. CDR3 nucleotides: TGTGCCAGCAGCGCCGGAGAGGGTTTACCCCAGCATTTT.

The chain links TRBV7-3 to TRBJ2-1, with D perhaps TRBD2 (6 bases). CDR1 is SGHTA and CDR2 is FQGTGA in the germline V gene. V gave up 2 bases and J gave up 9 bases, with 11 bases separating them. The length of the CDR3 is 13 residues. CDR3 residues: CASSLLRGGEQFF. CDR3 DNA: TGTGCCAGCAGCTTACTGCGGGGAGGTGAGCAGTTCTTC.

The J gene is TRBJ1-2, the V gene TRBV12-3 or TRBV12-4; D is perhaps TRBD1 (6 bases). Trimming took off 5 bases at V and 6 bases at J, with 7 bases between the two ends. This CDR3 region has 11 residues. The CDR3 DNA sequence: TGTGCCAGCAGTGAGGGGGATGGCTACACCTTC. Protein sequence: CASSEGDGYTF.

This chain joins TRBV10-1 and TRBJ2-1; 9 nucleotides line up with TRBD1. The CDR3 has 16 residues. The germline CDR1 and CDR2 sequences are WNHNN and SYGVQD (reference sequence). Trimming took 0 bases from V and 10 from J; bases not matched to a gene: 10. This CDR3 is CASSESAGTGPGEQFF. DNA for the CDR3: TGCGCCAGCAGTGAGTCGGCCGGGACAGGGCCAGGGGAGCAGTTCTTC.

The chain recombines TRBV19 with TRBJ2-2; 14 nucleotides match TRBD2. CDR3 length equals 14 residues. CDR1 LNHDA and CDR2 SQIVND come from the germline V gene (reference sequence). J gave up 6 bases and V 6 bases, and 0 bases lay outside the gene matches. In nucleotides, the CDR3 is TGTGCCAGTAGGGGACTAGCGGGAGCCGGGGAGCTGTTTTTT. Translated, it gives CASRGLAGAGELFF.

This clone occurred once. CDR3 amino acids: CASSQGLEQFF. The CDR3 nucleotides read TGTGCCAGCAGCCAGGGCCTTGAGCAGTTCTTC. This rearrangement joins TRBV3-1 (or the pseudogene TRBV3-2) to TRBJ2-1; D is undetermined. The germline V gene encodes CDR1 LGHDT and CDR2 YNNKEL (reference sequence). The CDR3 has 11 residues. Trimming left V 3 bases short and J 9 bases short, with 6 bases between.

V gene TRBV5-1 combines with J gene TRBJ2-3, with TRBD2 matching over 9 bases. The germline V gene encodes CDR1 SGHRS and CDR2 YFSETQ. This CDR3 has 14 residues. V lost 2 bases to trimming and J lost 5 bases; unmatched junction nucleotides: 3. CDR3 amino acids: CASSLSGGLDTQYF. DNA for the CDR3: TGCGCCAGCAGCTTAAGCGGGGGGCTAGATACGCAGTATTTT.

DNA for the CDR3: TGTGCCAGCAGCTTAGTGGCAGGGAACGAGCAGTACTTC. Residues: CASSLVAGNEQYF. The rearrangement uses TRBV11-2 and TRBJ2-7; possibly TRBD1 for D (5 bases). This CDR3 contains 13 residues. Germline V gene data show CDR1 as SGHAT and CDR2 as FQNNGV. V was clipped by 1 base and J by 5 bases, with 9 bases between them.

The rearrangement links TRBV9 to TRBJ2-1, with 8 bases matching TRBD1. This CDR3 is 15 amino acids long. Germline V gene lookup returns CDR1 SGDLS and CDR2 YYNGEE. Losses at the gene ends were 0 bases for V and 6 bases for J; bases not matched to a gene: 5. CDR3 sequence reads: CASSVATQGANEQFF. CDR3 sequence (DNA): TGTGCCAGCAGCGTAGCTACTCAGGGGGCCAATGAGCAGTTCTTC.

The CDR3 loop is CASSYGTGGEKLFF. As DNA, the CDR3 is TGTGCCAGCAGTTACGGGACAGGGGGTGAAAAACTGTTTTTT. V gene TRBV6-5 combines with J gene TRBJ1-4; TRBD1 matches 11 bases. Germline CDR1 is MNHEY and CDR2 is SVGAGI. The CDR3 sequence is 14 residues long. V shed 2 bases, J shed 7 bases, and the junction held 0 bases outside the gene matches.

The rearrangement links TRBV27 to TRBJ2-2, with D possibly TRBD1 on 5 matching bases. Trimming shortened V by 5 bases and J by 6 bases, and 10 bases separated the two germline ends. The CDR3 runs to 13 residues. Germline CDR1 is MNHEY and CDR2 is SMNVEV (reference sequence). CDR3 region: CASSIRVAGELFF. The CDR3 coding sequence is TGTGCCAGCAGTATCAGGGTAGCCGGGGAGCTGTTTTTT.

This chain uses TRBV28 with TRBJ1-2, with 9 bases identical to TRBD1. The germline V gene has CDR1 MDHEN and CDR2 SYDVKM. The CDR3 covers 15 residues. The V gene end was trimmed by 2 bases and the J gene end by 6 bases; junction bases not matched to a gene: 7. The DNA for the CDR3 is TGTGCCAGCAGTTTAGTGACGAGGACAGGGGATGGCTACACCTTC. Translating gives CASSLVTRTGDGYTF.

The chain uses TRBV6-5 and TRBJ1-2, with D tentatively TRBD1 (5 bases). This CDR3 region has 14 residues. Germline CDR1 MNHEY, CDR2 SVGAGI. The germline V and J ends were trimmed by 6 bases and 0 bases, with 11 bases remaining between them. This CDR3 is CASRPGLTNYGYTF. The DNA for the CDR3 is TGTGCCAGCAGGCCGGGACTAACTAACTATGGCTACACCTTC.

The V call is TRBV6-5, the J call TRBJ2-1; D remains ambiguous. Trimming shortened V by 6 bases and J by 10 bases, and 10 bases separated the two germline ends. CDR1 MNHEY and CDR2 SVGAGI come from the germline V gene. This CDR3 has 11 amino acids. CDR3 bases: TGTGCCAGCAGGGTCACGGTGGAGCAGTTCTTC. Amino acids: CASRVTVEQFF.

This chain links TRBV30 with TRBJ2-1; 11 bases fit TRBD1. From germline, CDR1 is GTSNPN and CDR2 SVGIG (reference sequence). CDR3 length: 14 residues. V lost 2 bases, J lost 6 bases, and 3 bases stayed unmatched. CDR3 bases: TGTGCCTGGAGTCGGGACAGGGGGGCCAATGAGCAGTTCTTC. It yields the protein CAWSRDRGANEQFF.